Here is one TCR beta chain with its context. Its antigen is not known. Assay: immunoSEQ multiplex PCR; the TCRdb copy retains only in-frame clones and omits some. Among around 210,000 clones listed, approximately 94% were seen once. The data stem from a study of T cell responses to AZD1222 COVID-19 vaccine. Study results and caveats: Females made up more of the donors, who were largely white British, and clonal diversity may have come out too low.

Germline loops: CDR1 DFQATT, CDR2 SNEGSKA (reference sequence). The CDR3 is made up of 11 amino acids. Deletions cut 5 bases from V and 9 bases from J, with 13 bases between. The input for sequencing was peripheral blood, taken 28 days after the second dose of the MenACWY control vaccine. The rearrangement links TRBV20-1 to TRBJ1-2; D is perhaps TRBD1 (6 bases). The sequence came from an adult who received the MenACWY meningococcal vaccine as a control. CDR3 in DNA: TGCAGTGCTCGGACCGGGACACGCTACACCTTC. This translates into CSARTGTRYTF.